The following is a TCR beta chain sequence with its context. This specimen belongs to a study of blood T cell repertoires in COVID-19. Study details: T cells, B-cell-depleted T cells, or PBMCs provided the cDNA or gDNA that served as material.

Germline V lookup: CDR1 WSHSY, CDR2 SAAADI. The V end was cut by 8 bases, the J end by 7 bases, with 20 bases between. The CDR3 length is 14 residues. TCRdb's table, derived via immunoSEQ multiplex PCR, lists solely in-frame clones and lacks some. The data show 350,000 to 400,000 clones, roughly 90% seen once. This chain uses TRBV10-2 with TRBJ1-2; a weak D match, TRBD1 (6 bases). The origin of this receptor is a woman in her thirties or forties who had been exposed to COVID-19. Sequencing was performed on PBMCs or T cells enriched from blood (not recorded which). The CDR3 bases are TGCGCCAGCTCCGAGGGCAGGGGAAGTGGTGGCTACACCTTC. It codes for CASSEGRGSGGYTF.